These T cell receptor beta chains were read from a single sample in a study of CD8 T cells in ankylosing spondylitis. TCRdb reanalysed the 5' RACE reads using MiXCR and keeps one entry per CDR3 protein. The table has about 750,000 distinct CDR3 sequences, around 19% seen once. The sample was blood, either unsorted or a sorted T cell fraction (not recorded which). These receptor sequences come from a male donor with ankylosing spondylitis. Both conserved end residues are part of each CDR3. The D gene is left open where the match is weak. Part of the rows lack a size; the others show once, few, many or a class for expanded clones.

>TRBV5-1|TRBD1|TRBJ1-1|.
TGCGCCAGCAGCTTTTGGACAGGGAACACTGAAGCTTTCTTT
CASSFWTGNTEAFF
>TRBV13|.|TRBJ1-2|few
TGTGCCAGCAGCGCCCCAAACAAAGTCTATGGCTACACCTTC
CASSAPNKVYGYTF
>TRBV12-3/TRBV12-4|.|TRBJ1-5|many
TGTGCCAGCAGCCGGGGGGGGCCAAACAATCAGCCCCAGCATTTT
CASSRGGPNNQPQHF
>TRBV12-3/TRBV12-4|.|TRBJ2-7|.
TGTGCCAGCAGCTCCGGGCCCAGGGTTTACGAGCAGTACTTC
CASSSGPRVYEQYF
>TRBV3-1|.|TRBJ2-1|few
TGTGCCAGCAGCCAAGATGGGAGTGCGGACTCCTACAATGAGCAGTTCTTC
CASSQDGSADSYNEQFF
>TRBV20-1|.|TRBJ1-1|.
TGCAGTGCACCTGGGACGGGAAACACTGAAGCTTTCTTT
CSAPGTGNTEAFF
>TRBV7-2|TRBD2|TRBJ2-3|few
TGTGCCAGCAGCTCCAGTCGAGCCGGGACTAGCGGTAGAACGCAGTATTTT
CASSSSRAGTSGRTQYF
>TRBV20-1|.|TRBJ2-2|few
TGCAGTGCTAGAGATCCCGGCACCGGGGAGCTGTTTTTT
CSARDPGTGELFF
>TRBV20-1|TRBD2|TRBJ2-3|.
TGCAGTGCTAGGGCTAGCGGGAGCATCACAGATACGCAGTATTTT
CSARASGSITDTQYF
>TRBV6-5|.|TRBJ1-1|.
TGTGCCAGCAGTTACGTTTCAGGGCCCGACGACACTGAAGCTTTCTTT
CASSYVSGPDDTEAFF
>TRBV12-3/TRBV12-4|.|TRBJ2-1|few
TGTGCCAGCAGTTTATGGGGGGCTGAGCAGTTCTTC
CASSLWGAEQFF